This TCR beta chain was retrieved from a study of shared clonotypes between healthy human individuals. Trimming shortened V by 0 bases and J by 2 bases, and 25 bases separated the two germline ends. CDR1 LGHNA and CDR2 YSLEER come from the germline V gene. The CDR3 is 20 residues long. CD4+ cells yielded CD45RA+ naive and CD45RA-negative memory subsets. Replicate PCRs run on sorted subsets employed about 220 ng DNA, approximately 30,000 T cell genomes. TCRdb's table, derived via immunoSEQ multiplex PCR, lists solely in-frame clones and lacks some. Here the sample spans about 1.1 million clones, about 80% being singletons.

The specimen sequenced was memory CD4+ T cells from PBMCs. Subset given: CD45RA-negative fraction. The sequence was collected from a man aged 18 to 35 in good health. Some clones in this sample may be carry-over from other donors' samples. The chain recombines TRBV4-3 with TRBJ1-2; a weak D match, TRBD1 (6 bases). The CDR3 DNA reads as TGCGCCAGCAGCCAAGACGACAGGTTGTGGGGGGCCCCCACGAACTATGGCTACACCTTC. Translated: CASSQDDRLWGAPTNYGYTF.